The present entry profiles one T cell receptor beta chain with its context. Its cognate antigen is unknown. From the reads, TCRdb called clonotypes with MiXCR, one entry per CDR3 protein. The sample lists about 320,000 distinct CDR3 sequences; 8% to 9.5% were seen once. This sample stems from a study of T cell repertoires in cytomegalovirus infection. Background on the study: CMV infection together with matching HLA type was indicated by public TCR beta signatures.

This CDR3 has 13 residues. The ends were cut back, 0 bases at V and 6 bases at J, with 9 bases in the middle. The germline gives CDR1 LNHNV, CDR2 YYDKDF (reference sequence). Study-wide results and limits: CMV carriers with the relevant HLA were identified by cumulative public TCR beta family frequency.

The specimen sequenced was PBMCs. The source is a human donor in good health (CMV status not recorded). Some clones in this sample may be carry-over from other donors' samples. The chain links TRBV15 to TRBJ2-7; D is unresolved. The CDR3, as DNA: TGTGCCACCAGCAGAGACGCCATTCGCGAGCAGTACTTC. Amino acids: CATSRDAIREQYF. Complete variable domain (other parts from reference TRBV15 and TRBJ2-7): DAMVIQNPRYQVTQFGKPVTLSCSQTLNHNVMYWYQQKSSQAPKLLFHYYDKDFNNEADTPDNFQSRRPNTSFCFLDIRSPGLGDTAMYLCATSRDAIREQYFGPGTRLTVT.